The clone carrying this T cell receptor (beta chain) was picked up a small number of times. The data stem from a study of blood T cell repertoires in COVID-19. Study overall: Sources were T cells, B-cell-depleted T cells, or PBMCs; the material itself was cDNA or gDNA.

The V gene's germline CDR1 is KGHSH and CDR2 LQKENI. The CDR3 runs to 14 residues. Deletions cut 3 bases from V and 6 bases from J, with 15 bases between. TCRdb keeps only in-frame clones here, not all; method: immunoSEQ multiplex PCR. Among some 300,000 clones, approximately 91% were seen once, and the ten largest hold about 1%. The sample taken for sequencing was PBMCs or T cells enriched from blood (not recorded which). The clonotype comes from a woman aged 25-40 years who had recovered from COVID-19. The V call is TRBV18, the J call TRBJ2-7, with a tentative D call TRBD1 (6 bases). CDR3 region: CASSPSQGLGEQYF. The CDR3 DNA sequence: TGTGCCAGCTCACCGAGCCAGGGGCTGGGCGAGCAGTACTTC.